This T cell receptor beta chain was captured by sequencing in a study of shared T cell receptors in the human thymus. Profiled with immunoSEQ multiplex PCR; TCRdb holds only in-frame clones, not every one. The sample contains fewer than 700,000 clones, approximately 90% of which appear only once. This CDR3 is built from 11 residues. CDR1 and CDR2 from the germline V gene are MNHEY and SMNVEV (reference sequence). V was pared by 5 bases and J by 8 bases, with 7 bases between. The same specimen was also included in a second study, on human thymus T cells. According to that study: During corrective heart surgery, resections were taken, and the thymus tissue came from them.

The sequence came from a boy in the first two years of life with a congenital heart defect. The specimen was thymocytes. This chain connects TRBV27 to TRBJ2-1; no definite D call. The CDR3, as DNA: TGTGCCAGCAGTACTCCGCATGAGCAGTTCTTC. The encoded protein is CASSTPHEQFF.